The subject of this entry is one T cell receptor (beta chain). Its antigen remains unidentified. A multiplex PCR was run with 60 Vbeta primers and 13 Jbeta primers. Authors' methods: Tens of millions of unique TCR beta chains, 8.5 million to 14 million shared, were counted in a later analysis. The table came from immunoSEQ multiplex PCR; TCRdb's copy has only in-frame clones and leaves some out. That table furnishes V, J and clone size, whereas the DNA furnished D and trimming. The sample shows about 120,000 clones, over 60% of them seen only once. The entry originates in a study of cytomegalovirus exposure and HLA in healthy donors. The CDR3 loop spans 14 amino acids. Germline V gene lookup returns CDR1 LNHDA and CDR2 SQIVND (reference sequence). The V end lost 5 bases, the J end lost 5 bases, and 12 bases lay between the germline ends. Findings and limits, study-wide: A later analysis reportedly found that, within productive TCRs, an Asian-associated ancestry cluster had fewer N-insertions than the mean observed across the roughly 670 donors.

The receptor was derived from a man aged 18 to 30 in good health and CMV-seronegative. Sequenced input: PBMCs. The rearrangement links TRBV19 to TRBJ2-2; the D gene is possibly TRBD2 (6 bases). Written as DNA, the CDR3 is TGTGCCAGTAGTGCAACTAGCAGGACCGGGGAGCTGTTTTTT. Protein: CASSATSRTGELFF.